The present TCR beta chain was sequenced within a study of monozygotic twins with inflammatory bowel disease. This CDR3 has 14 residues. The germline gives CDR1 DFQATT, CDR2 SNEGSKA (reference sequence). UMIs incorporating a 6-nucleotide sample barcode were appended by means of template switching. TCRdb re-called the 5' RACE reads and catalogs CDR3 proteins one per entry, DNA excluded. In total, the table holds about 110,000 distinct CDR3 sequences. The sequence derives from a human donor with ulcerative colitis or Crohn's disease, or a healthy co-twin of an affected twin (not recorded which). Sequencing was performed on blood. J is TRBJ2-7 and V is TRBV20-1; without DNA, the TCRdb call of TRBD2 cannot be checked. The CDR3: CSALTSDSSYEQYF.